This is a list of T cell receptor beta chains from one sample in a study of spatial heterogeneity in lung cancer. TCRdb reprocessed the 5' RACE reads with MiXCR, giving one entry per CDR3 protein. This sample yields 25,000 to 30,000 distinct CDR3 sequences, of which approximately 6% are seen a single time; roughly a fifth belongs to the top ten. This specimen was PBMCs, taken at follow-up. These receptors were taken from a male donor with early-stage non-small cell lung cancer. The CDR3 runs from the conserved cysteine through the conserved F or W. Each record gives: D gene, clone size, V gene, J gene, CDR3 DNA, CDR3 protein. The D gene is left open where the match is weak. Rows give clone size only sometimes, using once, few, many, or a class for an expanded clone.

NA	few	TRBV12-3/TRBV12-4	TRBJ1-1	TGTGCCAGCGGACAGAGCTTCAACACTGAAGCTTTCTTT	CASGQSFNTEAFF
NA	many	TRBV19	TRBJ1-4	TGTGCCAGCGAGGGTCTTACGGGTGAAAAACTGTTTTTT	CASEGLTGEKLFF
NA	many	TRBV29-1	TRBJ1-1	TGCAGCGCCCGCGCAGGGTACACTGAAGCTTTCTTT	CSARAGYTEAFF
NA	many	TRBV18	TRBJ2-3	TGTGCCAGCTCACCACCGTCGGAGGCAGATACGCAGTATTTT	CASSPPSEADTQYF
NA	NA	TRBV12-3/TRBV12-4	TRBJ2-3	TGTGCCAGCAGTTTCGGCAGCAGCACAGATACGCAGTATTTT	CASSFGSSTDTQYF
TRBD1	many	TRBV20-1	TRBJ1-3	TGCAGTGCTGTCAGCGGACAGGGGAACTCTGGAAACACCATATATTTT	CSAVSGQGNSGNTIYF
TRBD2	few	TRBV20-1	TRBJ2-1	TGCAGTGCTACCCGCCTAGCGGGGGCCCTGAGCTCCTACAATGAGCAGTTCTTC	CSATRLAGALSSYNEQFF
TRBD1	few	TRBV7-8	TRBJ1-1	TGTGCCAGCAGCTTAAAAGACAGGGGGAGGACTGAAGCTTTCTTT	CASSLKDRGRTEAFF
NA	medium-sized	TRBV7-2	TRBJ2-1	TGTGCCAGCAGCTCCGGGGTGGAGCAGTTCTTC	CASSSGVEQFF
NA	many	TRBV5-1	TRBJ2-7	TGCGCCAGCATGGCGGGATCGAGCTCCTACGAGCAGTACTTC	CASMAGSSSYEQYF
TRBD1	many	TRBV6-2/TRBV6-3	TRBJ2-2	TGTGCCAGCAGCCCGACAGGGGTGAACACCGGGGAGCTGTTTTTT	CASSPTGVNTGELFF
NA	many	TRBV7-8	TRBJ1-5	TGTGCCAGCAGCTTAGAGCGGGGGGCAAGTCAGCCCCAGCATTTT	CASSLERGASQPQHF
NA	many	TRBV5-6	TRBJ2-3	TGTGCCAGCAGCTACGCGGAGGCAGATACGCAGTATTTT	CASSYAEADTQYF
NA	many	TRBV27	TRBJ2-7	TGTGCCAGCAGTTTGGGACTTACCTACGAGCAGTACTTC	CASSLGLTYEQYF
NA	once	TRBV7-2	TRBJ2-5	TGTGCCAGCAGCGGAGGGGGCAAAGAGACCCAGTACTTC	CASSGGGKETQYF
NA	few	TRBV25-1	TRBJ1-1	TGTGCCAGCAGTGAGCCAGGGGCCTTGAACACTGAAGCTTTCTTT	CASSEPGALNTEAFF
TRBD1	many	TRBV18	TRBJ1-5	TGTGCCAGCTCACCACACCAGGGGGTCGATCAGCCCCAGCATTTT	CASSPHQGVDQPQHF
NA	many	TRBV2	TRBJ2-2	TGTGCCAGCAGTGAACTGGGGTCGAACACCGGGGAGCTGTTTTTT	CASSELGSNTGELFF
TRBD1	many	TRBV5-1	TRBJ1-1	TGCGCCAGCGGACACGGGACAGTTGGCACTGAAGCTTTCTTT	CASGHGTVGTEAFF
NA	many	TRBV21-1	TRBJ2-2	TGTGCCAGCCCCCGACAGATAACGAACACCGGGGAGCTGTTTTTT	CASPRQITNTGELFF
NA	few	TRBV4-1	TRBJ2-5	TGCGCCAGCAGCCCACGACCGGGACAAGGAGAGACCCAGTACTTC	CASSPRPGQGETQYF
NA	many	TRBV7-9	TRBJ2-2	TGTGCCAGCGGCCCGTCCCTTAAATTGGGGACCGGGGAGCTGTTTTTT	CASGPSLKLGTGELFF
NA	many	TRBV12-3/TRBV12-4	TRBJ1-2	TGTGCCAGCAGTTTTGGGGAGGCCTTCGGCTACACCTTC	CASSFGEAFGYTF
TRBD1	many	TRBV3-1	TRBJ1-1	TGTGCCAGCAGGATGACAGGGTCGAACACTGAAGCTTTCTTT	CASRMTGSNTEAFF
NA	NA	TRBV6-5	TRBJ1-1	TGTGCCAGCAGTGCCGGGGCAGGGATGAACACTGAAGCTTTCTTT	CASSAGAGMNTEAFF
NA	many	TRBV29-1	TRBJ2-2	TGCAGCGTTGAAGATCGGAACCTCGGGGAGCTGTTTTTT	CSVEDRNLGELFF
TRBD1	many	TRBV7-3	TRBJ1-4	TGTGCCAGCAGCGCAACAGGGGGCGCTGAAAAACTGTTTTTT	CASSATGGAEKLFF
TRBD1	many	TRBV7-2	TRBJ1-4	TGTGCCAGCAGCCCGGGACAGAATGAAAAACTGTTTTTT	CASSPGQNEKLFF
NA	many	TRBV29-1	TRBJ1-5	TGCAGCGTTGGAGGTTGGGGCAATCAGCCCCAGCATTTT	CSVGGWGNQPQHF
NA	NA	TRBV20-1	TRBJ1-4	TGCAGTGCTAGAGATGTGCAGATATCGAATGAAAAACTGTTTTTT	CSARDVQISNEKLFF
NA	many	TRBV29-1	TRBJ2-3	TGCAGCGTTGAAGGAGTTACCCCCTCGGGGCAGTATTTT	CSVEGVTPSGQYF
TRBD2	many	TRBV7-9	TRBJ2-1	TGTGCCAGCAGCCTGACTAGCGGGAGGGAAAATGAGCAGTTCTTC	CASSLTSGRENEQFF
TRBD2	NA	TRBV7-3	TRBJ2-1	TGTGCCAGCAGCCCCCAGACTAGCGGGACCAATGAGCAGTTCTTC	CASSPQTSGTNEQFF
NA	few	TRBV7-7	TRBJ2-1	TGTGCTAGCAGCTTAGCGCAATGGGATGAGCAGTTCTTC	CASSLAQWDEQFF
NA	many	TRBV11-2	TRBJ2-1	TGTGCCAGCAGCAAGCCTAGCAATGAGCAGTTCTTC	CASSKPSNEQFF
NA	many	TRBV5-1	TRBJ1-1	TGCGCCAGCAGCTCGGACGGGAACACTGAAGCTTTCTTT	CASSSDGNTEAFF
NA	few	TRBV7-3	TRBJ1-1	TGTGCCAGCAGTAAAGCCAACGGGGAAGGAGCTTTCTTT	CASSKANGEGAFF
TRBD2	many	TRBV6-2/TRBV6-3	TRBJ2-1	TGTGCCAGCAGATCCGGGACTATACTAAACAATGAGCAGTTCTTC	CASRSGTILNNEQFF
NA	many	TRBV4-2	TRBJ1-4	TGTGCCAGCAAAACAGGGAGCGATGCTGAAAAACTGTTTTTT	CASKTGSDAEKLFF
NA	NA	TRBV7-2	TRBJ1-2	TGTGCCAGCAGCTTACCCGACCCGAGGGGCTACACCTTC	CASSLPDPRGYTF
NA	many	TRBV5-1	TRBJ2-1	TGCGCCAGCAGCTTCCAGGGGAGGAATGAGCAGTTCTTC	CASSFQGRNEQFF
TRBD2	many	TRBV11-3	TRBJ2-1	TGTGCCAGCAGCCCCTCGCTAGCGGGATCTCGCAATGAGCAGTTCTTC	CASSPSLAGSRNEQFF
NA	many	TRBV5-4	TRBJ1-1	TGTGCCAGCAGCTTCGAGGGCCCAATCAACACTGAAGCTTTCTTT	CASSFEGPINTEAFF
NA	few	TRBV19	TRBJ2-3	TGTGCCAGTAGTTTTCAGGGACTCTCCACAGATACGCAGTATTTT	CASSFQGLSTDTQYF
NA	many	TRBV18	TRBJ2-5	TGTGCCAGCTCCCCCCGGTATTCGGGACAAGAGACCCAGTACTTC	CASSPRYSGQETQYF
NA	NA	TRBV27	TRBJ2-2	TGTGCCAGCAGTTTTGGAGCCGGGGAGCTGTTTTTT	CASSFGAGELFF